The 3 T cell receptor beta chains reported below all come from one sample, sequenced in a study of shared clonotypes between healthy human individuals. Only in-frame clones appear in the TCRdb table, and some are missing; sequencing was by immunoSEQ multiplex PCR. The table has more than 2,000,000 clones, around nine tenths seen once. The specimen sequenced was naive CD4+ T cells sorted from blood. Subset noted: CD45RA+ positively selected. The receptor source for this set is a man younger than 35 in good health.

V usage is TRBV10-2 and J usage is TRBJ1-2; a possible D gene is TRBD1 (6 bases). This CDR3 contains 15 residues. V was clipped by 3 bases and J by 0 bases, with 11 bases between them. Germline V lookup: CDR1 WSHSY, CDR2 SAAADI. CDR3 nucleotides: TGCGCCAGCAGTGAATGGACAGCCGCTAACTATGGCTACACCTTC. Translating gives CASSEWTAANYGYTF.

The chain carries TRBV19 and TRBJ2-3; possible D gene TRBD2, 6 bases. Trimming removed 6 bases from V and 7 bases from J, with 14 bases in between. Germline lookup yields CDR1 LNHDA and CDR2 SQIVND (reference sequence). The CDR3 covers 13 residues. The CDR3 sequence is CASSPQAGNTQYF. CDR3 sequence (DNA): TGTGCCAGTAGCCCCCAGGCGGGGAATACGCAGTATTTT.

The J gene is TRBJ2-5, the V gene TRBV27; the D gene is possibly TRBD2 (6 bases). The CDR3 length is 16 residues. The V and J ends lost 0 bases and 4 bases respectively, with 15 bases between them. Germline assignment: CDR1 MNHEY and CDR2 SMNVEV (reference sequence). The CDR3 DNA reads TGTGCCAGCAGTTTATCAGGCGGGGTAAGGCGAGAGACCCAGTACTTC. Its translation: CASSLSGGVRRETQYF.